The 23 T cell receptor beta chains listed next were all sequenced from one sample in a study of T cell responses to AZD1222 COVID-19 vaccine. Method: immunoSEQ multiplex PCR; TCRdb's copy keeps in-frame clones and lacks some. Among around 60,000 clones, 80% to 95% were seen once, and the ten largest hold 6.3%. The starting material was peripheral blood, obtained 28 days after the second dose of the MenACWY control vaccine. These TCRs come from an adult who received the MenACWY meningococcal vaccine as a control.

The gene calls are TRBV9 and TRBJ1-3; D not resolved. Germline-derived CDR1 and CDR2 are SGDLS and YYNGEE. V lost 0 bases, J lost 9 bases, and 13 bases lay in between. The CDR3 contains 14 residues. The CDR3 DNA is TGTGCCAGCAGCGTAGTGGAGAACGCTCGCACCATATATTTT. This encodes CASSVVENARTIYF. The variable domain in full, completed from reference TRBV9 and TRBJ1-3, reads DSGVTQTPKHLITATGQRVTLRCSPRSGDLSVYWYQQSLDQGLQFLIQYYNGEERAKGNILERFSAQQFPDLHSELNLSSLELGDSALYFCASSVVENARTIYFGEGSWLTVV.

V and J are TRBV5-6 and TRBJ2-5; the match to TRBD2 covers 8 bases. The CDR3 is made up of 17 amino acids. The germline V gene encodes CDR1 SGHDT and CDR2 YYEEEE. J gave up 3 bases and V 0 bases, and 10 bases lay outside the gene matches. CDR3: CASSLVVTLAVEETQYF. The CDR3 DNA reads TGTGCCAGCAGCTTGGTCGTGACACTAGCGGTCGAAGAGACCCAGTACTTC.

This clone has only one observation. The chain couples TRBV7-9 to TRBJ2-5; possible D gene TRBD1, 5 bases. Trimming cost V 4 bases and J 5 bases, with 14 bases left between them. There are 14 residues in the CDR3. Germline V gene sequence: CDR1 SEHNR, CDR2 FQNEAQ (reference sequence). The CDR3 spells CASSSSGSSETQYF. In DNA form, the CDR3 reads TGTGCCAGCAGCTCCTCAGGGTCATCGGAGACCCAGTACTTC.

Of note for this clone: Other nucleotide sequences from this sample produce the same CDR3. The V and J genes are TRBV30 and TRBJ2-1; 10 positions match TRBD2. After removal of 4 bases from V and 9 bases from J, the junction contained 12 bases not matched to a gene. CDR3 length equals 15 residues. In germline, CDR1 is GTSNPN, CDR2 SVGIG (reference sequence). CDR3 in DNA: TGTGCCTGGACGGCTAGCGGGAGCGTTGGGGGTGAGCAGTTCTTC. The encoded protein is CAWTASGSVGGEQFF.

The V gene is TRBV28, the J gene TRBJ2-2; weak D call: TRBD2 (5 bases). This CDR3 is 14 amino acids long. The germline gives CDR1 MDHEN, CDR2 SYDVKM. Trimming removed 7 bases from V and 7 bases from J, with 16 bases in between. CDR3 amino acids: CASTKHRDGGELFF. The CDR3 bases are TGTGCCAGCACCAAACACCGGGATGGCGGGGAGCTGTTTTTT.

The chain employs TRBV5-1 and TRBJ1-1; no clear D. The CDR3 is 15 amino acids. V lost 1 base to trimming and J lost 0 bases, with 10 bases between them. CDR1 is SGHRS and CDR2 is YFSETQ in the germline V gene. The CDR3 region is CASSLSPDLNTEAFF. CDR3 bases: TGCGCCAGCAGCTTGTCCCCCGACCTGAACACTGAAGCTTTCTTT.

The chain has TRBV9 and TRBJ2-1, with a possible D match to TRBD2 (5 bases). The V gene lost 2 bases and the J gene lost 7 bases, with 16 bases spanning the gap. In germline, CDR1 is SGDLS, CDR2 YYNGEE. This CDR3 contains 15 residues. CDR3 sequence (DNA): TGTGCCAGCAGCGTCGGCGGGCTTACCACGAATGAGCAGTTCTTC. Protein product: CASSVGGLTTNEQFF.

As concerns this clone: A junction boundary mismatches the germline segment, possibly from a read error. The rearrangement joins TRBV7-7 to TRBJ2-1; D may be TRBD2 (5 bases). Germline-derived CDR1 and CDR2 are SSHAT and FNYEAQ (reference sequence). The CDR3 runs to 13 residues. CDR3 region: CASSPAGRDEQFF. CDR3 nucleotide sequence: TGTGCTAGCAGCCCGGCGGGCCGGGATGAGCAGTTCTTC. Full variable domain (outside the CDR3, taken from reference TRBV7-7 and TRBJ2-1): GAGVSQSPRYKVTKRGQDVTLRCDPISSHATLYWYQQALGQGPEFLTYFNYEAQPDKSGLPSDRFSAERPEGSISTLTIQRTEQRDSAMYRCASSPAGRDEQFFGPGTRLTVL.

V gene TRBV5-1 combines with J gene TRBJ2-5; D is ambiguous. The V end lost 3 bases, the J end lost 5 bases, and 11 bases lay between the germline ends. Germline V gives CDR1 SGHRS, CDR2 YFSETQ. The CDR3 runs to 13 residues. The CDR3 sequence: CASSSPPGETQYF. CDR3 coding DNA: TGCGCCAGCAGCTCACCACCGGGCGAGACCCAGTACTTC.

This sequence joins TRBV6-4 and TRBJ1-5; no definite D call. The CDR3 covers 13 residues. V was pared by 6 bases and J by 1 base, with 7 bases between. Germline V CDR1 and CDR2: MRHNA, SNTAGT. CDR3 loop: CASSPESNQPQHF. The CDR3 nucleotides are TGTGCCAGCAGCCCCGAGAGCAATCAGCCCCAGCATTTT.

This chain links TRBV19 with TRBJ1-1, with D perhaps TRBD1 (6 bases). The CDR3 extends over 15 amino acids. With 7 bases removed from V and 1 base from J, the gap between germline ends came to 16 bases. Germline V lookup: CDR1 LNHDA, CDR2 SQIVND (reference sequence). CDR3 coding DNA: TGTGCCAGTAAGACAGGATTCTCACCGAACACTGAAGCTTTCTTT. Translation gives CASKTGFSPNTEAFF. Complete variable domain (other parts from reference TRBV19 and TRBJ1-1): DGGITQSPKYLFRKEGQNVTLSCEQNLNHDAMYWYRQDPGQGLRLIYYSQIVNDFQKGDIAEGYSVSREKKESFPLTVTSAQKNPTAFYLCASKTGFSPNTEAFFGQGTRLTVV.

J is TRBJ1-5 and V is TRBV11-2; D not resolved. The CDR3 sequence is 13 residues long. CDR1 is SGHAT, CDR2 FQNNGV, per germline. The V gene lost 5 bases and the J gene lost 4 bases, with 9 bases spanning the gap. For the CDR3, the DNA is TGTGCCAGCAGCCTACAAGGGAATCAGCCCCAGCATTTT. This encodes CASSLQGNQPQHF.

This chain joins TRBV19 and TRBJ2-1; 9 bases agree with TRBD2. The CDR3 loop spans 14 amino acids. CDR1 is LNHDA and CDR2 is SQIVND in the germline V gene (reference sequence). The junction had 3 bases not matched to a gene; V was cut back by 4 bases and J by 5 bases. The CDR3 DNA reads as TGTGCCAGTAGTACGGCTAGCGGGAACAATGAGCAGTTCTTC. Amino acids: CASSTASGNNEQFF.

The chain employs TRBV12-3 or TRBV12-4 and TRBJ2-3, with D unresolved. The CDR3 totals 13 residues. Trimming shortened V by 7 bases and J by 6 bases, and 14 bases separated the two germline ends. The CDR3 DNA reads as TGTGCCAGCACTGCGGACCTCGAGGATACGCAGTATTTT. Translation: CASTADLEDTQYF.

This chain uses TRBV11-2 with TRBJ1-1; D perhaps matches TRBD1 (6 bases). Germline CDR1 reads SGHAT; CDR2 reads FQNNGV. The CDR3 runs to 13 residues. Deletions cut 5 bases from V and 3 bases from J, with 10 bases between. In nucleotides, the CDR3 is TGTGCCAGCAGCCAACAGGGTGACACTGAAGCTTTCTTT. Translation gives CASSQQGDTEAFF.

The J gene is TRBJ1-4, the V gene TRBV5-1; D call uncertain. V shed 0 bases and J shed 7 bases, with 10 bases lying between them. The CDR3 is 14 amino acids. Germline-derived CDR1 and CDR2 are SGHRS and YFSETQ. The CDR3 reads CASSLGGSGEKLFF. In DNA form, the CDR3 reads TGCGCCAGCAGCTTGGGTGGGTCAGGTGAAAAACTGTTTTTT.

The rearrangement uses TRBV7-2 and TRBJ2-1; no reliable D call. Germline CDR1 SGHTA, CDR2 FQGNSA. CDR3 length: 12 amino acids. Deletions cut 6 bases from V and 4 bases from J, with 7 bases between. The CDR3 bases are TGTGCCAGCAGGACGGAGTACAATGAGCAGTTCTTC. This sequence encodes CASRTEYNEQFF. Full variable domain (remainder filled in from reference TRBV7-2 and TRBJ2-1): GAGVSQSPSNKVTEKGKDVELRCDPISGHTALYWYRQSLGQGLEFLIYFQGNSAPDKSGLPSDRFSAERTGGSVSTLTIQRTQQEDSAVYLCASRTEYNEQFFGPGTRLTVL.

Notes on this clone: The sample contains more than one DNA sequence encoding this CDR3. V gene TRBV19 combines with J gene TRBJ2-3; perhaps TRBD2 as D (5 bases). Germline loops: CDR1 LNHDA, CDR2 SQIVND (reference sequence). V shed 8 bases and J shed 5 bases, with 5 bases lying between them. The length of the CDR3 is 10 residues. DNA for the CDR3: TGTGCCAGTGAGGGAGATACGCAGTATTTT. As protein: CASEGDTQYF. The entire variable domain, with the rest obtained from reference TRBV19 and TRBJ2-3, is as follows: DGGITQSPKYLFRKEGQNVTLSCEQNLNHDAMYWYRQDPGQGLRLIYYSQIVNDFQKGDIAEGYSVSREKKESFPLTVTSAQKNPTAFYLCASEGDTQYFGPGTRLTVL.

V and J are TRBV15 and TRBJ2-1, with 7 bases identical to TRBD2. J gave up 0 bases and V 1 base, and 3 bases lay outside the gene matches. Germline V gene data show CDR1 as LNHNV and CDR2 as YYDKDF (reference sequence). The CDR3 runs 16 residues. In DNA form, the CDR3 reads TGTGCCACCAGCAGAGGGGACTACAGCTCCTACAATGAGCAGTTCTTC. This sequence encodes CATSRGDYSSYNEQFF.

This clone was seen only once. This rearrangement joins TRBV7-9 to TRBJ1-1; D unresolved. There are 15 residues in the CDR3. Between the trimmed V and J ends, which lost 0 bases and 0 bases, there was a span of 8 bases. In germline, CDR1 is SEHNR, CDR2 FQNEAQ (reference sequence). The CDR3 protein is CASSLAPGMNTEAFF. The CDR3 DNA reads TGTGCCAGCAGCTTAGCTCCGGGTATGAACACTGAAGCTTTCTTT.

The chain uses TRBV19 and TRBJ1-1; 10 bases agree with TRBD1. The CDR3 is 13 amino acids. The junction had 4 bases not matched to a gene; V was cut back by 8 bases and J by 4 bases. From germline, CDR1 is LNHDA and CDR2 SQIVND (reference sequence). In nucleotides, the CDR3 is TGTGCCAGTGGGGACAGGGGTGGCACTGAAGCTTTCTTT. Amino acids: CASGDRGGTEAFF. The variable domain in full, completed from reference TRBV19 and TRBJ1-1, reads DGGITQSPKYLFRKEGQNVTLSCEQNLNHDAMYWYRQDPGQGLRLIYYSQIVNDFQKGDIAEGYSVSREKKESFPLTVTSAQKNPTAFYLCASGDRGGTEAFFGQGTRLTVV.

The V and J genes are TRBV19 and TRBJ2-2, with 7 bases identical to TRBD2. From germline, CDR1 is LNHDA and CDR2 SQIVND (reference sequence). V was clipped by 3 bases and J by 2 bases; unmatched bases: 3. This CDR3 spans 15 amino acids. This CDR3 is CASSMTGGNTGELFF. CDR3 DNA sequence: TGTGCCAGTAGTATGACGGGAGGAAACACCGGGGAGCTGTTTTTT.

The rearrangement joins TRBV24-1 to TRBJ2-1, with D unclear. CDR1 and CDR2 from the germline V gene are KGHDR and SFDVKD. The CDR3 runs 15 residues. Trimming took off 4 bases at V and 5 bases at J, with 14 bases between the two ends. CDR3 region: CATSEPTASNNEQFF. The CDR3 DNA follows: TGTGCCACCAGTGAACCCACCGCCAGCAACAATGAGCAGTTCTTC.